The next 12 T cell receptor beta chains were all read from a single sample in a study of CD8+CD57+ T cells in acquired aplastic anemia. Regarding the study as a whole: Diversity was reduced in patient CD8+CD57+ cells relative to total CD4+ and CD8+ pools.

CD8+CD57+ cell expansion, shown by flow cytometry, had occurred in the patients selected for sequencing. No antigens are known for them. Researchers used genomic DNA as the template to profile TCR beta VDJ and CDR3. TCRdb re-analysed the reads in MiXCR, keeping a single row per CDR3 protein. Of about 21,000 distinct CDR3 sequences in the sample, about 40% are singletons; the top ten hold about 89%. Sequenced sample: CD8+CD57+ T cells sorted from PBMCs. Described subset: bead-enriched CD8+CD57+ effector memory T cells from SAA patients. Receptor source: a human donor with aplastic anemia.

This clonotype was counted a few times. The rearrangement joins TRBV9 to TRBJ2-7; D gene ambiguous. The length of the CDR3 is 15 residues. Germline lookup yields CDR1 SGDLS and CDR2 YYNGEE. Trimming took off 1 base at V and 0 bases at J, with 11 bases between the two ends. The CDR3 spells CASSVSGVSSYEQYF. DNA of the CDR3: TGTGCCAGCAGCGTAAGTGGGGTGAGCTCCTACGAGCAGTACTTC. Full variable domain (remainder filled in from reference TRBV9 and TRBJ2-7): DSGVTQTPKHLITATGQRVTLRCSPRSGDLSVYWYQQSLDQGLQFLIQYYNGEERAKGNILERFSAQQFPDLHSELNLSSLELGDSALYFCASSVSGVSSYEQYFGPGTRLTVT.

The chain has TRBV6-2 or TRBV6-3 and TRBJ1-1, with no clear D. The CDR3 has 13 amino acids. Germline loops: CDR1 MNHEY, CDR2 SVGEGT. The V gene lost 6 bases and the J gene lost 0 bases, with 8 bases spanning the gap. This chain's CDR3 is CASRPHLNTEAFF. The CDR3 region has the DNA TGTGCCAGCAGACCACACCTGAACACTGAAGCTTTCTTT.

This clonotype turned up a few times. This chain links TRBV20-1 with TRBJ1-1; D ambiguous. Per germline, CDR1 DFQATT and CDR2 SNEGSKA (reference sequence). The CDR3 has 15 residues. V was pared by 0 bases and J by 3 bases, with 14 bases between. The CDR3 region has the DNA TGCAGTGCTAGAGATGGGGAGGGCTTGGACACTGAAGCTTTCTTT. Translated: CSARDGEGLDTEAFF.

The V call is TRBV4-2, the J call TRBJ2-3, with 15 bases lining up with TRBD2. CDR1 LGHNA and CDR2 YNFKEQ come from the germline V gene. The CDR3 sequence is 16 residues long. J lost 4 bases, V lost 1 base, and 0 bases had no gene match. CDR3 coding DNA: TGTGCCAGCAGCCAAGGGACTAGCGGGGGGGCAGATACGCAGTATTTT. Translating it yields CASSQGTSGGADTQYF.

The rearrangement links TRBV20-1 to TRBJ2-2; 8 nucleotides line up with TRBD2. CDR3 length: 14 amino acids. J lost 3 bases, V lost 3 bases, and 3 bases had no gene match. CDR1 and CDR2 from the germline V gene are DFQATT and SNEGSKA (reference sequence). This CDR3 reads CSARGLDDTGELFF. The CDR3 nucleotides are TGCAGTGCTAGGGGACTAGACGACACCGGGGAGCTGTTTTTT.

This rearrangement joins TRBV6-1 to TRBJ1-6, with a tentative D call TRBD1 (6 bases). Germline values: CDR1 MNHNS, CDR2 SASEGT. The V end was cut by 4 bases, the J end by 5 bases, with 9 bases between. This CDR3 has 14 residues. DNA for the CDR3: TGTGCCAGCAGTGGGGACACTAATAATTCACCCCTCCACTTT. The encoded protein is CASSGDTNNSPLHF.

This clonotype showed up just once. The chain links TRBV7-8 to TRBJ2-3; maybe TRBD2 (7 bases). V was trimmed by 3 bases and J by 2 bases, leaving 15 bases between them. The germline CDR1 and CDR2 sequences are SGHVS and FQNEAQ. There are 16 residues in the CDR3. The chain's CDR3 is CASSFPGGPNTDTQYF. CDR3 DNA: TGTGCCAGCAGCTTCCCGGGGGGCCCGAACACAGATACGCAGTATTTT.

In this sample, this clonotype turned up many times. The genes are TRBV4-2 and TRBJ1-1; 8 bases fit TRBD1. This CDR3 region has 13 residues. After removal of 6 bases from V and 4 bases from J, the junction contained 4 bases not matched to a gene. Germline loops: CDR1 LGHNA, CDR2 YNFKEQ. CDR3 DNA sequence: TGTGCCAGCAGGTCAGGGGGCGGCACTGAAGCTTTCTTT. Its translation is CASRSGGGTEAFF.

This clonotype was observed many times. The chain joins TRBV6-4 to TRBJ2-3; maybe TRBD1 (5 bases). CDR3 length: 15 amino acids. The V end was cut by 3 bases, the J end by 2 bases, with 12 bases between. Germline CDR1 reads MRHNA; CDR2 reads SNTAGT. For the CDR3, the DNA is TGTGCCAGCAGTGAGGTAGCAGGGTCCACAGATACGCAGTATTTT. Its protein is CASSEVAGSTDTQYF.

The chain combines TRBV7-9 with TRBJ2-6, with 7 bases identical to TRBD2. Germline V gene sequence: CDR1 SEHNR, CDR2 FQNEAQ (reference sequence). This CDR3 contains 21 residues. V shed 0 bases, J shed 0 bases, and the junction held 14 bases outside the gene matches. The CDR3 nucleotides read TGTGCCAGCAGCTTAGCGATTTTGGGAGGGGCCACGAGCTCTGGGGCCAACGTCCTGACTTTC. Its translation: CASSLAILGGATSSGANVLTF.

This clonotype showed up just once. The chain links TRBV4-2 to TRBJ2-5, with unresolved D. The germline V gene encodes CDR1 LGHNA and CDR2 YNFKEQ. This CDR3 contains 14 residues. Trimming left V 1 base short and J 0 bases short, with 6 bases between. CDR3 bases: TGTGCCAGCAGCCAAGTGGCGCACCAAGAGACCCAGTACTTC. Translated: CASSQVAHQETQYF.

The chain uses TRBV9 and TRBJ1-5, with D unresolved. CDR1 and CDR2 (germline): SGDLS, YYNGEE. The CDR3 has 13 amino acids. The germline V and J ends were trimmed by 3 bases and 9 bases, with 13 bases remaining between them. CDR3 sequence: CASSAGGPRPQHF. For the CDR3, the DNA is TGTGCCAGCAGCGCCGGCGGTCCCCGGCCCCAGCATTTT.